This T cell receptor beta chain was identified in a study of cytotoxic CD8 clonotypes in ibrutinib-treated CLL. Germline assignment: CDR1 SEHNR and CDR2 FQNEAQ (reference sequence). The CDR3 is made up of 14 amino acids. V lost 2 bases to trimming and J lost 6 bases, with 14 bases between them. The repertoire was sequenced with immunoSEQ multiplex PCR; TCRdb's copy has only in-frame clones and lacks some. Seen here are about 150,000 clones, about 76% observed once, and the top ten hold 5.1%. The chain has TRBV7-9 and TRBJ2-7; TRBD2 is a possible D gene (5 bases). This TCR was recovered from a human donor with chronic lymphocytic leukemia. The source material was PBMCs, sampled after 24 months of ibrutinib treatment. CDR3 coding DNA: TGTGCCAGCAGCTTACGGGCCCCGGCGGGCGAGCAGTACTTC. Amino acids: CASSLRAPAGEQYF. Filled out from reference TRBV7-9 and TRBJ2-7, the complete variable domain reads DTGVSQNPRHKITKRGQNVTFRCDPISEHNRLYWYRQTLGQGPEFLTYFQNEAQLEKSRLLSDRFSAERPKGSFSTLEIQRTEQGDSAMYLCASSLRAPAGEQYFGPGTRLTVT.